This TCR beta chain comes out of a study of shared clonotypes between healthy human individuals. Concerning this clone itself: The antigen is undetermined.

Naive-designated CD8 cells lacked CD45RO, were positively enriched for CCR7, and omitted terminally differentiated effector memory CD45RA+ cells. Healthy adults negative for HIV, lacking recent acute infections or vaccinations, served as donors. Findings and limits, study-wide: Non-shared clonotypes had lower generation probabilities than clonotypes shared by all four sorted-subset donors.

Measured with immunoSEQ multiplex PCR; TCRdb has only the in-frame clones, and not every one. The sample consists of about 700,000 clones, 90% to 95% of them appearing once. The CDR3 is 17 residues long. V was trimmed by 1 base and J by 4 bases, leaving 17 bases between them. CDR1 is MGHRA and CDR2 is YSYEKL in the germline V gene. This receptor was obtained from a young man in good health. The sequencing input was naive CD8+ T cells sorted from blood. V gene TRBV4-1 combines with J gene TRBJ2-1, with unresolved D. In DNA, the CDR3 is TGCGCCAGCAGCCAAGGTTACGGGTCCGCCGCGTACAATGAGCAGTTCTTC. Protein sequence: CASSQGYGSAAYNEQFF.